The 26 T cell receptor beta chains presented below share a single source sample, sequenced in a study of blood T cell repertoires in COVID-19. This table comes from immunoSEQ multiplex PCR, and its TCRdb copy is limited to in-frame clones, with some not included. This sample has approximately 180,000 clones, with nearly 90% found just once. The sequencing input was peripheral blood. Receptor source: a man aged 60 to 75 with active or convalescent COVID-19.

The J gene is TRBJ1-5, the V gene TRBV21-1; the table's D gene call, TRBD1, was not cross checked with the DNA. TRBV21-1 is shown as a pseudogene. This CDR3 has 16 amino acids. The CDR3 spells CASNLGHPAYGQPQHF. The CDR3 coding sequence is TGTGCCAGCAATCTTGGACACCCGGCCTATGGACAGCCCCAGCATTTT.

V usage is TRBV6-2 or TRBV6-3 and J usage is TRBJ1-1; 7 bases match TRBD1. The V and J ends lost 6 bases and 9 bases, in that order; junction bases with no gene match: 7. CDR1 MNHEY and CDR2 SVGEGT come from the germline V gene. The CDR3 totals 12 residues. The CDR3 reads CASSWTGPKAFF. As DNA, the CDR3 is TGTGCCAGCAGCTGGACAGGACCAAAAGCTTTCTTT.

CDR3 DNA sequence: TGTGCCAGCAGCTTATCGGCCGGGACAGGGGGTTCCTACGAGCAGTACTTC. This sequence encodes CASSLSAGTGGSYEQYF. The chain links TRBV7-2 to TRBJ2-7; 11 bases match TRBD1. This CDR3 spans 17 amino acids. V gave up 2 bases and J gave up 1 base; unmatched junction bases: 7. Per germline, CDR1 SGHTA and CDR2 FQGNSA.

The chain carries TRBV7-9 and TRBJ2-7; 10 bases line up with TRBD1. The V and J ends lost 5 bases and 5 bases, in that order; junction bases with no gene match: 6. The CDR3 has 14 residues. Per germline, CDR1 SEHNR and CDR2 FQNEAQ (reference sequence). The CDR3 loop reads CASSRQGAGHEQYF. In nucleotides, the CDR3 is TGTGCCAGCAGCCGACAGGGGGCGGGACACGAGCAGTACTTC.

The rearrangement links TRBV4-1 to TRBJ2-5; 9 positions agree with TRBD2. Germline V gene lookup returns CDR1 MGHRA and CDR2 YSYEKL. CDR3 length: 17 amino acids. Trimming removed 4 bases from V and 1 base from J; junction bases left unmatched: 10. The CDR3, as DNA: TGCGCCAGCAGCCTCTTTGGCGGGGGGGGCTTCCAAGAGACCCAGTACTTC. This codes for CASSLFGGGGFQETQYF.

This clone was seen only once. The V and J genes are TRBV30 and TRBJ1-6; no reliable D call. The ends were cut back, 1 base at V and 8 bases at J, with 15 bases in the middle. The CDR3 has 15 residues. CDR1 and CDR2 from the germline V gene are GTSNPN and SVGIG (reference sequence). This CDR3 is CAWSGPGFGDSPLHF. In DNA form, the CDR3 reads TGTGCCTGGAGTGGACCGGGTTTTGGCGATTCACCCCTCCACTTT.

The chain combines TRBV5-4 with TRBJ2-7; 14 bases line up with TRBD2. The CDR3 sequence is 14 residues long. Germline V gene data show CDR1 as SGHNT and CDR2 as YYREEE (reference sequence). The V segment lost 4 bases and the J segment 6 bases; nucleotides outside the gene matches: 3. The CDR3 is CASSKTSGGAEQYF. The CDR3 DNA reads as TGTGCCAGCAGCAAGACTAGCGGGGGGGCCGAGCAGTACTTC.

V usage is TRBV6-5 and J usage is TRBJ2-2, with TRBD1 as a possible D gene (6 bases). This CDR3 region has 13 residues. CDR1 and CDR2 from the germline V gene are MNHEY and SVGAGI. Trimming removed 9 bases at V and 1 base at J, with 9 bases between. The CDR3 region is CASYRENTGELFF. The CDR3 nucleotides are TGTGCCAGTTACAGGGAGAACACCGGGGAGCTGTTTTTT.

The CDR3 DNA is TGTGCCAGCAACTCCCCCGGGATGAACACCATATATTTT. Amino acid sequence: CASNSPGMNTIYF. The J gene is TRBJ1-3, the V gene TRBV9; D gene uncertain. V gave up 6 bases and J gave up 7 bases, with 14 bases separating them. Germline V gives CDR1 SGDLS, CDR2 YYNGEE. This CDR3 contains 13 residues.

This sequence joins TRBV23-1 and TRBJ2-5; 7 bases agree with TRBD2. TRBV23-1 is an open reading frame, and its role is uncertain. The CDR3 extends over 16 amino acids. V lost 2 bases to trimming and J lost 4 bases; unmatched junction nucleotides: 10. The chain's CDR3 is CASSQVTGGLVETQYF. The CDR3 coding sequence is TGCGCCAGCAGTCAAGTTACGGGGGGTTTGGTAGAGACCCAGTACTTC.

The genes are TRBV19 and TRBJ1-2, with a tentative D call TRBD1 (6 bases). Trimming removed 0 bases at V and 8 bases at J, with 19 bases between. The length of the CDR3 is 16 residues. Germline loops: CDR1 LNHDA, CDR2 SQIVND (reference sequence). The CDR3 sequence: CASSIDYRGTRSGYTF. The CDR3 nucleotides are TGTGCCAGTAGTATAGATTATAGGGGGACAAGATCGGGCTACACCTTC. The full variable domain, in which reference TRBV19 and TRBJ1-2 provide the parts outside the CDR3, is DGGITQSPKYLFRKEGQNVTLSCEQNLNHDAMYWYRQDPGQGLRLIYYSQIVNDFQKGDIAEGYSVSREKKESFPLTVTSAQKNPTAFYLCASSIDYRGTRSGYTFGSGTRLTVV.

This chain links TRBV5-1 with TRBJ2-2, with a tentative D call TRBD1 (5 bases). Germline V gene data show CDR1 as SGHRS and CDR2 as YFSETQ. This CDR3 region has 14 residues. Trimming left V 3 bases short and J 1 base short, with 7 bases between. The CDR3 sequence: CASSSGQNTGELFF. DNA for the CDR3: TGCGCCAGCAGCTCTGGACAGAACACCGGGGAGCTGTTTTTT.

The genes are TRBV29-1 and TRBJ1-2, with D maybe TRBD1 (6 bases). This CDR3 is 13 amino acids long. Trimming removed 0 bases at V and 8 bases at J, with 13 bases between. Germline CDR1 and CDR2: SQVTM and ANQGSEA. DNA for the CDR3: TGCAGCGTTGAAGATCTACAGGGATTGGGCTACACCTTC. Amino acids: CSVEDLQGLGYTF.

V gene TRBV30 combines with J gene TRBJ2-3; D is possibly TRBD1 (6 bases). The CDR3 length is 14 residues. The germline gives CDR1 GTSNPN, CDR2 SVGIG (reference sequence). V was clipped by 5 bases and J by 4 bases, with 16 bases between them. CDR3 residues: CAWVSKKGADTQYF. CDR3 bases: TGTGCCTGGGTGTCAAAGAAGGGGGCAGATACGCAGTATTTT.

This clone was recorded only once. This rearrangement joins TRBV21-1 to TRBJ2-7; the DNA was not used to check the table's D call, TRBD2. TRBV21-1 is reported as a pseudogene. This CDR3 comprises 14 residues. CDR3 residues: CASRCNSNSYEQYF. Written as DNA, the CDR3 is TGTGCCAGCAGGTGTAATAGTAACTCGTACGAGCAGTACTTC.

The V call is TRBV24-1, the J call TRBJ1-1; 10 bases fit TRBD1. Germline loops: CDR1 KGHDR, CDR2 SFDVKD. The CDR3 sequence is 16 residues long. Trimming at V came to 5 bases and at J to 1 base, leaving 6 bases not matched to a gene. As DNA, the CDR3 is TGTGCCACCAGTGGGGACAGGGGATCGGGGAACACTGAAGCTTTCTTT. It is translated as CATSGDRGSGNTEAFF.

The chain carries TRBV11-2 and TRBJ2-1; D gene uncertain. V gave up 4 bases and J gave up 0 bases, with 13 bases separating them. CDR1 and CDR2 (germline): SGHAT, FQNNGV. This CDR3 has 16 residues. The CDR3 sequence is CASSSNPPSSYNEQFF. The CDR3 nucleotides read TGTGCCAGCAGCTCCAACCCCCCGAGCTCCTACAATGAGCAGTTCTTC.

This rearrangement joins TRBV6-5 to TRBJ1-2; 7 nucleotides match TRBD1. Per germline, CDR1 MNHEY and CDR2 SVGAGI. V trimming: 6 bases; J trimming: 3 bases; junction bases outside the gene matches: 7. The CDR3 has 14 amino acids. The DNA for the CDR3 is TGTGCCAGCAGCCTAACCGGGACAGACTATGGCTACACCTTC. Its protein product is CASSLTGTDYGYTF.

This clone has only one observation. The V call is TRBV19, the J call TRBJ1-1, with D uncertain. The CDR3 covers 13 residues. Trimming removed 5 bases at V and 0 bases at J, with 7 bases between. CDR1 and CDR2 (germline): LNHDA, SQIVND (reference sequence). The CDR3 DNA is TGTGCCAGTAGTTCCACACTGAACACTGAAGCTTTCTTT. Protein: CASSSTLNTEAFF.

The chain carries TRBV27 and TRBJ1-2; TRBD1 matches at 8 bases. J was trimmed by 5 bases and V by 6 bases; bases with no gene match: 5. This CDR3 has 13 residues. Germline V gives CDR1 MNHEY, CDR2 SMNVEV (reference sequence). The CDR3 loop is CASRPDRGYGYTF. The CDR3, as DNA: TGTGCCAGCAGGCCCGACAGGGGATATGGCTACACCTTC.

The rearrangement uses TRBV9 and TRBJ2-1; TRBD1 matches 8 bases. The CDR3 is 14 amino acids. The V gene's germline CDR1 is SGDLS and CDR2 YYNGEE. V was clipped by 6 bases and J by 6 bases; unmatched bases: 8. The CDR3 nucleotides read TGTGCCAGCAACTTACAGGGGGGAGGCAATGAGCAGTTCTTC. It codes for CASNLQGGGNEQFF.

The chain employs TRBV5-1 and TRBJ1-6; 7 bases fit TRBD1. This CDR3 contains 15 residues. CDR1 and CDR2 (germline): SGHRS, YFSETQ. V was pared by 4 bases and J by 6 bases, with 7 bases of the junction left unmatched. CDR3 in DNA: TGCGCCAGCAGCACCCGACAGGGAGGTAATTCACCCCTCCACTTT. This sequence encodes CASSTRQGGNSPLHF.

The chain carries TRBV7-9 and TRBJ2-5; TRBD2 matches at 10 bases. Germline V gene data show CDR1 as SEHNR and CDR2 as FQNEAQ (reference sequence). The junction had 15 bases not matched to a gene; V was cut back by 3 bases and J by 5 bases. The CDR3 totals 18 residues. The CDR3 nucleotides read TGTGCCAGCAGCTTTTCAGCTTGGGCTAGCGGGGGCTGGGAGACCCAGTACTTC. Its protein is CASSFSAWASGGWETQYF.

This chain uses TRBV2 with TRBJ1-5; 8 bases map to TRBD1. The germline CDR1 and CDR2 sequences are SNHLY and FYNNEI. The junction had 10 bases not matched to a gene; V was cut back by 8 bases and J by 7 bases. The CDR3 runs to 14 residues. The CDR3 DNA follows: TGTGCCAGCGGTAGAACAGGGGGGAACCAGCCCCAGCATTTT. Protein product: CASGRTGGNQPQHF.

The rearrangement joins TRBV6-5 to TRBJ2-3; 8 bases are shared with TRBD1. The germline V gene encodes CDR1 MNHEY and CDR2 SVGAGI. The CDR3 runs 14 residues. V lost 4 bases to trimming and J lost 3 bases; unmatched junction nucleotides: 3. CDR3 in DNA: TGTGCCAGCAGTTTCCAGGGGGCAACAGATACGCAGTATTTT. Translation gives CASSFQGATDTQYF.

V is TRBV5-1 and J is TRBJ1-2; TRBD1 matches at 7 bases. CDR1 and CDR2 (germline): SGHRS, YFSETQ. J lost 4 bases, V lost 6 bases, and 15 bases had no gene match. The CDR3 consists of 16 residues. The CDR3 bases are TGCGCCAGCACCCCCCAAACGACCGGGACAGCCTATGGCTACACCTTC. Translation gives CASTPQTTGTAYGYTF.